This T cell receptor beta chain is from a study of beta chain features in type 1 diabetes. Study-wide points: A moderate, significant TCRB CDR3 shortening appeared in type 1 diabetes across four CD4+ subsets.

CDR1 and CDR2 from the germline V gene are SNHLY and FYNNEI. The V gene lost 2 bases and the J gene lost 2 bases, with 10 bases spanning the gap. This CDR3 region has 14 residues. This clone has only a few counts. Antigen unknown. Expressed TCRB transcripts were sequenced because the isolated RNA had all been reverse transcribed beforehand. Produced via immunoSEQ multiplex PCR; TCRdb's table is partial and in-frame only. The sample yields about 400,000 clones, over 9.5% seen once. The TCR originated in a man aged 18 to 30 in good health. V is TRBV2 and J is TRBJ2-7; D is uncertain. Sequencing was done on a sample of naive CD4+ T cells from blood. CDR3 DNA sequence: TGTGCCAGCAGTGAAATTACCGCGACCTACGAGCAGTACTTC. It yields the protein CASSEITATYEQYF.